These 7 T cell receptor beta chains came from one sample sequenced in a study of radiation and T cells in renal cell carcinoma. Time point defined: baseline pretreatment blood. Treatment meaning: 15 Gy SBRT to primary tumor, nephrectomy 4 weeks later. Some clones are missing from TCRdb's copy, which holds only in-frame ones; the method was immunoSEQ multiplex PCR. The table lists about 150,000 clones, about 87% of them singletons. The input for sequencing was blood, taken from a patient whose treatment included radiotherapy and nephrectomy. These TCRs come from a woman between 70 and 85 years old with renal cell carcinoma.

CDR3 nucleotide sequence: TGTGCCAGCAGCTCCACAGGGATCTCGGGGACCCAGTACTTC. Translation: CASSSTGISGTQYF. The V call is TRBV5-6, the J call TRBJ2-5; D possibly corresponds to TRBD1 (6 bases). CDR3 length: 14 residues. Germline V CDR1 and CDR2: SGHDT, YYEEEE. V lost 3 bases and J 7 bases, leaving 16 bases between the germline ends.

The genes are TRBV29-1 and TRBJ2-7; the D is unclear. The CDR3 covers 12 residues. Trimming cost V 3 bases and J 10 bases, with 16 bases left between them. CDR1 SQVTM and CDR2 ANQGSEA come from the germline V gene. For the CDR3, the DNA is TGCAGCGTTGACTCGTCAGAGAATAACCAGTACTTC. It codes for CSVDSSENNQYF.

The chain couples TRBV19 to TRBJ1-6; no clear D gene. From germline, CDR1 is LNHDA and CDR2 SQIVND (reference sequence). This CDR3 has 13 amino acids. V was pared by 7 bases and J by 11 bases, with 15 bases between. CDR3: CASNPGTDTPLHF. The CDR3 region has the DNA TGTGCCAGTAACCCCGGAACGGATACACCCCTCCACTTT.

This clone has only one observation. The rearrangement links TRBV5-1 to TRBJ2-2; D possibly corresponds to TRBD1 (5 bases). With 0 bases removed from V and 6 bases from J, the gap between germline ends came to 15 bases. Germline V CDR1 and CDR2: SGHRS, YFSETQ. The CDR3 runs to 16 residues. CDR3 sequence reads: CASSLESGKGAGELFF. The DNA of the CDR3 is TGCGCCAGCAGCTTGGAGTCAGGGAAAGGTGCCGGGGAGCTGTTTTTT.

V gene TRBV9 combines with J gene TRBJ2-7; D perhaps matches TRBD1 (5 bases). This CDR3 comprises 13 residues. From germline, CDR1 is SGDLS and CDR2 YYNGEE. Trimming shortened V by 0 bases and J by 7 bases, and 11 bases separated the two germline ends. The CDR3 sequence is CASSVAAGQEQYF. The CDR3 bases are TGTGCCAGCAGCGTAGCAGCAGGGCAGGAGCAGTACTTC.

This rearrangement joins TRBV2 to TRBJ2-7; D is uncertain. Trimming left V 7 bases short and J 1 base short, with 8 bases between. The CDR3 loop spans 12 amino acids. Germline loops: CDR1 SNHLY, CDR2 FYNNEI. CDR3 region: CASKIASYEQYF. The CDR3 DNA sequence: TGTGCCAGCAAGATAGCTTCCTACGAGCAGTACTTC.

The chain uses TRBV25-1 and TRBJ1-6; D ambiguous. Trimming cost V 7 bases and J 6 bases, with 10 bases left between them. The CDR3 extends over 13 amino acids. Per germline, CDR1 MGHDK and CDR2 SYGVNS. The CDR3 loop reads CASTRAVNSPLHF. The DNA of the CDR3 is TGTGCCAGCACGCGAGCAGTTAATTCACCCCTCCACTTT.